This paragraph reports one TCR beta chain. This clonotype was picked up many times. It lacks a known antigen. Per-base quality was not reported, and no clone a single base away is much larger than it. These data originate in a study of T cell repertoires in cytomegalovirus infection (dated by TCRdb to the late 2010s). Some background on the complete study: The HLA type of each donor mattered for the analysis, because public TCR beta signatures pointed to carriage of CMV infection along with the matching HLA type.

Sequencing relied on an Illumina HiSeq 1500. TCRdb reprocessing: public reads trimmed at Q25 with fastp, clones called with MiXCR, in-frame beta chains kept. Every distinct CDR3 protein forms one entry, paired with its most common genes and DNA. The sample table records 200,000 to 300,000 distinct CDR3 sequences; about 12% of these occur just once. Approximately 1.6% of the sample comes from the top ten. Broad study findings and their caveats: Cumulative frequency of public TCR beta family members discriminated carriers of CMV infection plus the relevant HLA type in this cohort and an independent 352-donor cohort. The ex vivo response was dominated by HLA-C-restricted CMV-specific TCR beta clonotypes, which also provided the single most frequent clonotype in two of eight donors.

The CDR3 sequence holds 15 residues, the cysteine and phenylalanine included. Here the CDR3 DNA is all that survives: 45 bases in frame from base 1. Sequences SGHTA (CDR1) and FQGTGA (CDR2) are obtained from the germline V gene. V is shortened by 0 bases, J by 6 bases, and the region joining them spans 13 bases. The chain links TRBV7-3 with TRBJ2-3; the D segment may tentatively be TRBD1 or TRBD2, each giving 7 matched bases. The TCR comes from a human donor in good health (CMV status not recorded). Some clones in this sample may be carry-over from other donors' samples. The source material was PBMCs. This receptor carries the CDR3 CASSLTGGGKDTQYF. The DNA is TGTGCCAGCAGCTTAACGGGAGGGGGCAAGGATACGCAGTATTTT.